The 27 T cell receptor beta chains reported below all come from one sample, sequenced in a study of blood T cell repertoires in COVID-19. Sequenced by immunoSEQ multiplex PCR; TCRdb stores in-frame clones only, minus some. The sample includes 250,000 to 350,000 clones, around 90% of them seen just once. The source material was peripheral blood. The origin of the receptors is a woman in her forties or fifties who had recovered from COVID-19.

V and J are TRBV6-2 or TRBV6-3 and TRBJ1-2, with 7 bases matching TRBD1. There are 14 residues in the CDR3. V was pared by 5 bases and J by 4 bases, with 7 bases of the junction left unmatched. In germline, CDR1 is MNHEY, CDR2 SVGEGT. This chain's CDR3 is CASSRTGIGYGYTF. In nucleotides, the CDR3 is TGTGCCAGCAGTCGGACAGGAATAGGCTATGGCTACACCTTC.

This clone was observed a handful of times. V usage is TRBV4-3 and J usage is TRBJ2-1, with D possibly being TRBD2 (5 bases). This CDR3 contains 15 residues. The V and J ends lost 1 base and 4 bases respectively, with 11 bases between them. Germline CDR1 LGHNA, CDR2 YSLEER. The CDR3 here is CASSQGWTPYNEQFF. CDR3 in DNA: TGCGCCAGCAGCCAAGGATGGACTCCTTACAATGAGCAGTTCTTC.

The chain couples TRBV5-1 to TRBJ1-1; D ambiguous. The CDR3 sequence is 13 residues long. Looked up from germline, CDR1 is SGHRS and CDR2 is YFSETQ. The germline V and J ends were trimmed by 0 bases and 6 bases, with 9 bases remaining between them. The CDR3 sequence: CASSLAGGSEAFF. In DNA form, the CDR3 reads TGCGCCAGCAGCTTGGCGGGTGGGTCTGAAGCTTTCTTT.

This clone was seen only a few times. The rearrangement links TRBV18 to TRBJ1-4, with D perhaps matching TRBD1 (6 bases). CDR1 KGHSH and CDR2 LQKENI come from the germline V gene. V was trimmed by 1 base and J by 10 bases, leaving 13 bases between them. CDR3 length equals 14 residues. CDR3 sequence reads: CASSPLQGRGKLFF. In nucleotides, the CDR3 is TGTGCCAGCTCACCACTACAGGGTAGGGGAAAACTGTTTTTT. Complete variable domain (other parts from reference TRBV18 and TRBJ1-4): NAGVMQNPRHLVRRRGQEARLRCSPMKGHSHVYWYRQLPEEGLKFMVYLQKENIIDESGMPKERFSAEFPKEGPSILRIQQVVRGDSAAYFCASSPLQGRGKLFFGSGTQLSVL.

The CDR3 region has the DNA TGCGCCAGCAGCCCGGTCGGGGATGAGCAGTTCTTC. Protein product: CASSPVGDEQFF. This chain joins TRBV5-1 and TRBJ2-1; TRBD2 is a possible D gene (5 bases). V lost 4 bases and J 8 bases, leaving 10 bases between the germline ends. The germline gives CDR1 SGHRS, CDR2 YFSETQ. There are 12 residues in the CDR3.

This chain joins TRBV9 and TRBJ2-1; 9 bases are a match to TRBD2. CDR1 and CDR2 (germline): SGDLS, YYNGEE. The CDR3 extends over 15 amino acids. V trimming: 4 bases; J trimming: 8 bases; junction bases outside the gene matches: 10. CDR3 coding DNA: TGTGCCAGCAGCCCACGCAATAGCGGGAGATATGAGCAGTTCTTC. As protein: CASSPRNSGRYEQFF.

The chain uses TRBV7-6 and TRBJ1-2, with 9 bases aligning to TRBD1. CDR1 is SGHVS, CDR2 FNYEAQ, per germline. The trim removed 1 base at V and 7 bases at J, leaving 10 bases unmatched. The CDR3 length is 16 residues. As DNA, the CDR3 is TGTGCCAGCAGCTTAGGAGTAGGGGGGACAGGGTCTGGCTACACCTTC. It translates to CASSLGVGGTGSGYTF.

This rearrangement joins TRBV28 to TRBJ2-7, with D hard to call. Looked up from germline, CDR1 is MDHEN and CDR2 is SYDVKM. V gave up 2 bases and J gave up 2 bases, with 10 bases separating them. The CDR3 extends over 14 amino acids. The CDR3 here is CASSLLQAAYEQYF. The CDR3, as DNA: TGTGCCAGCAGTTTACTGCAGGCTGCCTACGAGCAGTACTTC. Full variable domain (outside the CDR3, taken from reference TRBV28 and TRBJ2-7): DVKVTQSSRYLVKRTGEKVFLECVQDMDHENMFWYRQDPGLGLRLIYFSYDVKMKEKGDIPEGYSVSREKKERFSLILESASTNQTSMYLCASSLLQAAYEQYFGPGTRLTVT.

This chain joins TRBV4-3 and TRBJ1-2; 9 positions agree with TRBD1. The CDR3 has 16 residues. J gave up 8 bases and V 0 bases, and 10 bases lay outside the gene matches. Germline V lookup: CDR1 LGHNA, CDR2 YSLEER. The CDR3 loop is CASSQDLAGQGKGYTF. The CDR3 nucleotides are TGCGCCAGCAGCCAAGATTTAGCTGGACAGGGGAAAGGCTACACCTTC.

This clone is a singleton in its sample. The V call is TRBV7-9, the J call TRBJ1-6; 7 nucleotides match TRBD1. Per germline, CDR1 SEHNR and CDR2 FQNEAQ (reference sequence). The CDR3 consists of 16 residues. The ends lost 5 bases at V and 9 bases at J; junction bases unmatched: 13. Here the CDR3 DNA reads TGTGCCAGCAGCCGTGAGTCGGGGACAGCCATTTCACCCCTCCACTTT. Its translation: CASSRESGTAISPLHF. Full variable domain (outside the CDR3, taken from reference TRBV7-9 and TRBJ1-6): DTGVSQNPRHKITKRGQNVTFRCDPISEHNRLYWYRQTLGQGPEFLTYFQNEAQLEKSRLLSDRFSAERPKGSFSTLEIQRTEQGDSAMYLCASSRESGTAISPLHFGNGTRLTVT.

This sequence joins TRBV30 and TRBJ1-3, with D possibly TRBD1 on 6 matching bases. The CDR3 is 14 amino acids. The V gene's germline CDR1 is GTSNPN and CDR2 SVGIG (reference sequence). Trimming pared 3 bases from V and 5 bases from J, leaving 14 bases between. CDR3 residues: CAWRTGHSRNTIYF. CDR3 DNA sequence: TGTGCCTGGAGGACGGGACATTCGAGAAACACCATATATTTT.

The rearrangement links TRBV6-5 to TRBJ2-1, with TRBD2 matching 9 bases. The CDR3 is 14 amino acids. Per the germline V gene, CDR1 is MNHEY and CDR2 is SVGAGI. The J segment lost 7 bases and the V segment lost 11 bases, leaving 12 bases of the junction unmatched. In nucleotides, the CDR3 is TGTGCCGGTCGTCTGGCGGGGGGGCGGAATGAGCAGTTCTTC. Its translation: CAGRLAGGRNEQFF.

V is TRBV7-2 and J is TRBJ1-1, with D perhaps TRBD1 (5 bases). Germline-derived CDR1 and CDR2 are SGHTA and FQGNSA. V lost 6 bases, J lost 1 base, and 15 bases lay in between. This CDR3 contains 15 residues. The CDR3 bases are TGTGCCAGCAGTTTCAGGGTAGCGGGGAACACTGAAGCTTTCTTT. Protein: CASSFRVAGNTEAFF.

The J gene is TRBJ2-4, the V gene TRBV15; 10 positions agree with TRBD1. The germline gives CDR1 LNHNV, CDR2 YYDKDF (reference sequence). This CDR3 is 16 amino acids long. The trim removed 3 bases at V and 7 bases at J, leaving 9 bases unmatched. The CDR3 protein is CATSRTGGGSVNIQYF. CDR3 nucleotides: TGTGCCACCAGCAGGACAGGGGGCGGAAGTGTGAACATTCAGTACTTC.

V usage is TRBV19 and J usage is TRBJ2-2; weak D call: TRBD1 (5 bases). This CDR3 spans 13 amino acids. Trimming stripped 4 bases from V and 12 bases from J, with 15 bases between. CDR1 LNHDA and CDR2 SQIVND come from the germline V gene (reference sequence). CDR3 nucleotides: TGTGCCAGTAGTAACAGGCCCTTCCCCCAGCTGTTTTTT. This encodes CASSNRPFPQLFF.

V and J are TRBV11-2 and TRBJ1-2, with 11 bases matching TRBD1. The V gene's germline CDR1 is SGHAT and CDR2 FQNNGV. This CDR3 comprises 14 residues. V gave up 6 bases and J gave up 7 bases; unmatched junction bases: 7. For the CDR3, the DNA is TGTGCCAGCAGGGGAGAGGACAGGGGGCTTGGCTACACCTTC. Protein product: CASRGEDRGLGYTF.

The rearrangement joins TRBV27 to TRBJ2-4; 7 nucleotides agree with TRBD1. CDR3 length: 14 residues. Germline lookup yields CDR1 MNHEY and CDR2 SMNVEV (reference sequence). The V gene end was trimmed by 3 bases and the J gene end by 8 bases; junction bases not matched to a gene: 7. CDR3 amino acids: CASSLGRGSDIQYF. Here the CDR3 DNA reads TGTGCCAGCAGTTTGGGCAGGGGGTCAGACATTCAGTACTTC.

The CDR3 protein is CAISESTSDYEQYF. The CDR3 DNA reads as TGTGCCATCAGTGAGTCGACATCGGACTACGAGCAGTACTTC. This sequence joins TRBV10-3 and TRBJ2-7, with no clear D. This CDR3 has 14 residues. V was trimmed by 0 bases and J by 3 bases, leaving 9 bases between them. Germline V lookup: CDR1 ENHRY, CDR2 SYGVKD.

This clone is a singleton in its sample. V usage is TRBV4-3 and J usage is TRBJ2-1; 12 nucleotides align to TRBD2. CDR1 is LGHNA and CDR2 is YSLEER in the germline V gene. This CDR3 spans 13 amino acids. The ends lost 10 bases at V and 8 bases at J; junction bases unmatched: 6. The CDR3 loop reads CATLAGGPDEQFF. CDR3 coding DNA: TGCGCCACCCTAGCGGGGGGGCCCGATGAGCAGTTCTTC.

The chain recombines TRBV11-1 with TRBJ2-1; 7 bases match TRBD2. CDR1 and CDR2 from the germline V gene are SGHAT and FQDESV (reference sequence). This CDR3 has 15 amino acids. Trimming cost V 8 bases and J 0 bases; bases outside gene matches: 7. In nucleotides, the CDR3 is TGTGCCAGCGGGGGGGGAGCGAGCTCCTACAATGAGCAGTTCTTC. Its protein product is CASGGGASSYNEQFF.

The chain employs TRBV9 and TRBJ2-1; the D is unclear. Germline lookup yields CDR1 SGDLS and CDR2 YYNGEE. The CDR3 spans 13 residues. V lost 1 base to trimming and J lost 6 bases, with 8 bases between them. CDR3 sequence reads: CASSVTPSNEQFF. The CDR3, as DNA: TGTGCCAGCAGCGTAACTCCGAGCAATGAGCAGTTCTTC.

This clone was counted a few times. The chain carries TRBV9 and TRBJ1-5; 8 bases align to TRBD1. The CDR3 loop spans 15 amino acids. The germline V gene encodes CDR1 SGDLS and CDR2 YYNGEE. The V and J ends lost 7 bases and 0 bases, in that order; junction bases with no gene match: 6. The CDR3 here is CASSQGAVSNQPQHF. The CDR3 DNA follows: TGTGCCAGCTCCCAGGGGGCGGTTAGCAATCAGCCCCAGCATTTT.

Concerning this clone itself: At one end, the junction sequence differs from germline, possibly due to a read error. V and J are TRBV5-6 and TRBJ2-4; 7 nucleotides line up with TRBD1. Germline V gene sequence: CDR1 SGHDT, CDR2 YYEEEE. The CDR3 covers 12 residues. CDR3 coding DNA: TGTGCCAGCAGCTCTACAGGGGCCACTTCCAACTTC. The encoded protein is CASSSTGATSNF.

The V gene is TRBV14, the J gene TRBJ1-5; perhaps TRBD1 as D (5 bases). Germline loops: CDR1 SGHDN, CDR2 FVKESK. The CDR3 is made up of 17 amino acids. Trimming shortened V by 0 bases and J by 2 bases, and 14 bases separated the two germline ends. CDR3 in DNA: TGTGCCAGCAGCCAAGATCCCGGGGGACCCTGCAATCAGCCCCAGCATTTT. Its protein is CASSQDPGGPCNQPQHF.

The chain carries TRBV10-3 and TRBJ1-5; D call uncertain. V lost 5 bases and J lost 0, with 8 bases in between. This CDR3 is built from 14 residues. CDR1 is ENHRY and CDR2 is SYGVKD in the germline V gene. The CDR3 bases are TGTGCCATCAGTACTGATTTTAGCAATCAGCCCCAGCATTTT. Residues: CAISTDFSNQPQHF.

CDR3 region: CASRDRDYQPQHF. CDR3 sequence (DNA): TGTGCCAGCCGGGACAGGGACTATCAGCCCCAGCATTTT. The rearrangement links TRBV28 to TRBJ1-5; TRBD1 agrees at 9 bases. In germline, CDR1 is MDHEN, CDR2 SYDVKM. Germline trimming cut 8 bases from V and 5 bases from J; bases unmatched to any gene: 4. The CDR3 is made up of 13 amino acids.

The chain uses TRBV18 and TRBJ2-7, with 7 bases matching TRBD1. V lost 4 bases to trimming and J lost 3 bases; unmatched junction nucleotides: 6. The germline V gene has CDR1 KGHSH and CDR2 LQKENI. This CDR3 is 14 amino acids long. Here the CDR3 DNA reads TGTGCCAGCTCACGTCAAGGGACAGACTACGAGCAGTACTTC. Amino acids: CASSRQGTDYEQYF.